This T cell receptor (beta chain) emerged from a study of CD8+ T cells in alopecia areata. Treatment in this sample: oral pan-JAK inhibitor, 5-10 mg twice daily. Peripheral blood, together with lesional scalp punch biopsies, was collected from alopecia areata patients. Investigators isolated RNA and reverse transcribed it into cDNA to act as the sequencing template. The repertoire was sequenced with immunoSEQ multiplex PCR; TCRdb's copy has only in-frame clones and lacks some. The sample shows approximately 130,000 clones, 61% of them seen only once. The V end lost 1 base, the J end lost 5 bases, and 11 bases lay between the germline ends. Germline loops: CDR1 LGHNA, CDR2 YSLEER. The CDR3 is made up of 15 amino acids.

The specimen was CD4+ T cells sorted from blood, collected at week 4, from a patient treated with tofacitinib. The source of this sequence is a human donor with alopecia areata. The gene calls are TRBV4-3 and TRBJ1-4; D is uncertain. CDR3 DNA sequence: TGCGCCAGCAGCCAAGCCACTGGCAACAATGAAAAACTGTTTTTT. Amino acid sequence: CASSQATGNNEKLFF.